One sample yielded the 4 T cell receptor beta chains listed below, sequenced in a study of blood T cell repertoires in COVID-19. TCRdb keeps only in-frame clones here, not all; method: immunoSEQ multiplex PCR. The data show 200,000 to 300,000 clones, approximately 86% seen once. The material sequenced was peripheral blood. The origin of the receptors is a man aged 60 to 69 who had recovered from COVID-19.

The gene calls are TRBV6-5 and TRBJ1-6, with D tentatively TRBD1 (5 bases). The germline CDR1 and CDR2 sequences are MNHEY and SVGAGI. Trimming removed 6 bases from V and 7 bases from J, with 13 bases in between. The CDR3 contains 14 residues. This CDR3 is CASSVSGANSPLHF. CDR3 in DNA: TGTGCCAGCAGCGTCAGCGGGGCAAATTCACCCCTCCACTTT.

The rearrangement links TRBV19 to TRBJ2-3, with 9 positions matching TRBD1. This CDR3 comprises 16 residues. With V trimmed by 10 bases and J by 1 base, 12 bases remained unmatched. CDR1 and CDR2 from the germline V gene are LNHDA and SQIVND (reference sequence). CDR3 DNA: TGTGCCACCCTGCCCCGGGACAGGGTTGGCACAGATACGCAGTATTTT. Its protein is CATLPRDRVGTDTQYF.

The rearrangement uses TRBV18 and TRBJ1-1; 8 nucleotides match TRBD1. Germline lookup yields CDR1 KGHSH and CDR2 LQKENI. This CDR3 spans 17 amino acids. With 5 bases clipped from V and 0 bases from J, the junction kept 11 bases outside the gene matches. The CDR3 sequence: CASSSRQGTIMNTEAFF. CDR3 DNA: TGTGCCAGCTCATCGAGACAGGGGACAATAATGAACACTGAAGCTTTCTTT.

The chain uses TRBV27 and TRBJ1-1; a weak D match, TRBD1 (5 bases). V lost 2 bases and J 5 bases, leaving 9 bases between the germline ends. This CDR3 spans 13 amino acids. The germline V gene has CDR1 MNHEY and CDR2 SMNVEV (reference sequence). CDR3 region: CASSLQGSTEAFF. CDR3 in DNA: TGTGCCAGCAGTTTACAGGGTAGTACTGAAGCTTTCTTT.